This T cell receptor beta chain was profiled in a study of blood T cells in healthy people across ages. The CDR3 is 14 residues long. Germline CDR1 and CDR2: DFQATT and SNEGSKA (reference sequence). Trimming pared 3 bases from V and 8 bases from J, leaving 19 bases between. For the second PCR, which ran for about 7 to 11 cycles, a sample-barcoded 5' primer and a J-beta primer mix were used. A template-switch adaptor containing 12 random nucleotides labeled each cDNA molecule. TCRdb used MiXCR to reprocess the 5' RACE reads, holding one entry per CDR3 protein. The sample includes about 290,000 distinct CDR3 sequences, 25% to 30% of them seen just once.

This sequence joins TRBV20-1 and TRBJ1-2, with D perhaps TRBD1 (6 bases). Sample: blood. This clonotype was sampled from a woman in her seventies in good health. The CDR3 here is CSARNDRLGQGYTF. Here the CDR3 DNA reads TGCAGTGCTAGGAATGACAGGCTCGGCCAAGGCTACACCTTC.